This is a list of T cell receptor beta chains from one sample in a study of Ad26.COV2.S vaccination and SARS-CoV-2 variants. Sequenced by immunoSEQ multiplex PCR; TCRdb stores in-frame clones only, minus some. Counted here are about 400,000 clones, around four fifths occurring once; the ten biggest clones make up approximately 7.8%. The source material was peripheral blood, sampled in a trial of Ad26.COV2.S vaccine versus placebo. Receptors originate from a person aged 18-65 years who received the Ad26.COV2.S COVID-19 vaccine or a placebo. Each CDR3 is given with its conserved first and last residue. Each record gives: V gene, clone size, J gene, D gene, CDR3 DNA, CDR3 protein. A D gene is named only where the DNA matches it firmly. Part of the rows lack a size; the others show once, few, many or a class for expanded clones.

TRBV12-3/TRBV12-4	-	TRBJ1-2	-	TGTGCCAGCAGCGATAACCATGGCTACACCTTC	CASSDNHGYTF
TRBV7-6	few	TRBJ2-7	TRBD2	TGTGCCAGCAGCTTAGAGACTAGCCCCCACTACGAGCAGTACTTC	CASSLETSPHYEQYF
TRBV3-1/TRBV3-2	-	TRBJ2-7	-	TGTGCCAGCAGCCCCCTGGGTTTGTACGAGCAGTACTTC	CASSPLGLYEQYF
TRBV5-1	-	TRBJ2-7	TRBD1	TGCGCCAGCAGCTTGGAGGGGACAGACGACGAGCAGTACTTC	CASSLEGTDDEQYF
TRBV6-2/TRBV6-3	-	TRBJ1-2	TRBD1	TGTGCCAGCAGTCGGGACAGGGGGCGGAACTATGGCTACACCTTC	CASSRDRGRNYGYTF
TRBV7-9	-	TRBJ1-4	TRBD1	TGTGCCAGCAGCCCAAGGGGGCGGGACTTCGAAAAACTGTTTTTT	CASSPRGRDFEKLFF
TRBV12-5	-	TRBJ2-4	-	TGTGCTAGTGGTCGCCGGAGGGGGTCGAAAAACATTCAGTACTTC	CASGRRRGSKNIQYF
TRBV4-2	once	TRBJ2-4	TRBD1	TGTGCCAGCAGCCAAGCGACAGGGGTCGGGGAAAACATTCAGTACTTC	CASSQATGVGENIQYF
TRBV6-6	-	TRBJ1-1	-	TGTGCCAGCAGTTACGGACGGGGGGGACTCAGTGAAGCTTTCTTT	CASSYGRGGLSEAFF
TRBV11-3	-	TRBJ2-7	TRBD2	TGTGCCAGCAGCTCCCCGAGGACTAGCGCGACGATCGCCGAGCAGTACTTC	CASSSPRTSATIAEQYF
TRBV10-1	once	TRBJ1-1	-	TGCGCCAGCAGTGGGGGCACGTTGAACACTGAAGCTTTCTTT	CASSGGTLNTEAFF
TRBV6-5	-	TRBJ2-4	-	TGTGCCAGCAGTTTCTGGGACTCCCTTCAAAACATTCAGTACTTC	CASSFWDSLQNIQYF
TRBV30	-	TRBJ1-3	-	TGTGCCTCCCGGGGTTCTGGAAACACCATATATTTT	CASRGSGNTIYF
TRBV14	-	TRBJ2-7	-	TGTGCCAGCAGCCACTTGGACAGCCGAGGCGACGAGCAGTACTTC	CASSHLDSRGDEQYF
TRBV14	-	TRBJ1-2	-	TGTGCCAGCAGCCTGGATAACGGGGGGAAAATCTATGGCTACACCTTC	CASSLDNGGKIYGYTF
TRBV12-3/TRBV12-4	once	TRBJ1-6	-	TGTGCCAGCAGTTTATCCTGGAATTCACCCCTCCACTTT	CASSLSWNSPLHF
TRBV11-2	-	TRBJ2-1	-	TGTGCCAGCAGCTTTCACGGGATCGATGAGCAGTTCTTC	CASSFHGIDEQFF
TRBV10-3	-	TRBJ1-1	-	TGTGCCATCAGTTTTGGGGCGTCTGAAGCTTTCTTT	CAISFGASEAFF
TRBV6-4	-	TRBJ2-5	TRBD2	TGTGCCAGCAGTGGCGGACTAGCGGGGCCCCTGGGGACCCAGTACTTC	CASSGGLAGPLGTQYF
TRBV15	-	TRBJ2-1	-	TGTGCCACCAGCAGAGATCTCACAGTCGCCTACAATGAGCAGTTCTTC	CATSRDLTVAYNEQFF
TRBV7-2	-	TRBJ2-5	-	TGTGCCAGCAGCCCCAGGGAGACCCAGTACTTC	CASSPRETQYF
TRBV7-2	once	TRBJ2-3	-	TGTGCCAGCAGGTCCAGGGGGGGCACAGATACGCAGTATTTT	CASRSRGGTDTQYF
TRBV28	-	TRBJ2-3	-	TGTGCCAGCAGCGTCCTCTGGGCCACTGGCACAGATACGCAGTATTTT	CASSVLWATGTDTQYF
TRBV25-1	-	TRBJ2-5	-	TGTGCCAGCAGTGGGTTAGGGAAGGGGCTCCAAGAGACCCAGTACTTC	CASSGLGKGLQETQYF
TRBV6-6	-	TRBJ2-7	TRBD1	TGTGCCAGCAGAGTACAGGGGAGTGGATACGAGCAGTACTTC	CASRVQGSGYEQYF
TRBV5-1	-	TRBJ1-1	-	TGCGCCAGCAGCTTGGCGGACACTGAAGCTTTCTTT	CASSLADTEAFF
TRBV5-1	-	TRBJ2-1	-	TGCGCCAGCAGCTTGGATACAGACCACCCAGAGCAGTTCTTC	CASSLDTDHPEQFF
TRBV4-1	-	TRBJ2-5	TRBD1	TGCGCCAGCAGCCAAGGAGGGACAGGGCGCGTAGAGACCCAGTACTTC	CASSQGGTGRVETQYF
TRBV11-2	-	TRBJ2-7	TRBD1	TGTGCCAGCAGCTTAGGTGTTAGGGGGCTGTGGGAGCAGTACTTC	CASSLGVRGLWEQYF
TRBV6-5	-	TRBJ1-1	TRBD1	TGTGCCAGCAGTTTAGGGGGCCCAACTGAAGCTTTCTTT	CASSLGGPTEAFF
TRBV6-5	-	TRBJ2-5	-	TGTGCCAGCAGTTACTCGGTTAGGAAGACGGAGACCCAGTACTTC	CASSYSVRKTETQYF
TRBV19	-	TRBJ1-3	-	TGTGCCAGTAGTATCGCCTTTGTTAGCTCTGGAAACACCATATATTTT	CASSIAFVSSGNTIYF
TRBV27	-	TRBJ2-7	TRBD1	TGTGCCAGCAGTTGGGACAGTACCTACGAGCAGTACTTC	CASSWDSTYEQYF
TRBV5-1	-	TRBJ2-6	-	TGCGCCAGCAGCTTGAGGGCGGGAATCTCTGGGGCCAACGTCCTGACTTTC	CASSLRAGISGANVLTF
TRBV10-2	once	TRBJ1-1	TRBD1	TGCGCCACCACGGGACAGAAGAACACTGAAGCTTTCTTT	CATTGQKNTEAFF
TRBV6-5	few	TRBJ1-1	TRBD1	TGTGCCAGCACGAACCAGGGGGTGAACACTGAAGCTTTCTTT	CASTNQGVNTEAFF
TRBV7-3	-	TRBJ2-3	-	TGTGCCAGCAGCTTAACGTCGGGGAGCACAGATACGCAGTATTTT	CASSLTSGSTDTQYF
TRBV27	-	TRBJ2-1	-	TGTGCCAGCAGTTTATTGGTGGGGGGGCCAGGTGAGCAGTTCTTC	CASSLLVGGPGEQFF
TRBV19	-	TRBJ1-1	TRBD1	TGTGCCATTAGGGACAGGGGGAACACTGAAGCTTTCTTT	CAIRDRGNTEAFF
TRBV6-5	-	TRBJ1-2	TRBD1	TGTGCCAGCAGCCAAACGGGACAGGGGGGGTATGGCTACACCTTC	CASSQTGQGGYGYTF
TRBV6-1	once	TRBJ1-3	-	TGTGCCAGCAGTGAAGGGCGCCCTAGAAACACCATATATTTT	CASSEGRPRNTIYF
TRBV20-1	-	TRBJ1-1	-	TGCAGTGCTAGCGGGGACCTTCTTGCTTTCTTT	CSASGDLLAFF
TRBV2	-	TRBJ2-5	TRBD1	TGTGCCAGCAGCGTTAGACAGGGGGGGGAGACCCAGTACTTC	CASSVRQGGETQYF
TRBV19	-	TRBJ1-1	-	TGTGCCAGTAGAGGACGGACTGAAGCTTTCTTT	CASRGRTEAFF
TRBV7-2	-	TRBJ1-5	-	TGTGCCAGCAGCGTTGCCCCAGGGAATCAGCCCCAGCATTTT	CASSVAPGNQPQHF
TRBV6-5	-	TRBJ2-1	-	TGTGCCAGCTCCCTAGGGCTGTTCAATGAGCAGTTCTTC	CASSLGLFNEQFF
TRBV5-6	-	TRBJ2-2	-	TGTGCCAGCAGCCGAGTAGGGCGGGGGAACACCGGGGAGCTGTTTTTT	CASSRVGRGNTGELFF
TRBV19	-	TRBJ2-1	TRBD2	TGTGCCAGCAGTAGCGGGCCCTACAATGAGCAGTTCTTC	CASSSGPYNEQFF
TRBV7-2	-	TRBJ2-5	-	TGTGCCAGCAGCCCGTCCAGGGGTAACCAAGAGACCCAGTACTTC	CASSPSRGNQETQYF
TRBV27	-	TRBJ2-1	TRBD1	TGTGCCAGCAGTTTTTCACCGACAGGGGGCAATGAGCAGTTCTTC	CASSFSPTGGNEQFF
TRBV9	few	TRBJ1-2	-	TGTGCCAGCAGCGTTGGACAGTACTATGGCTACACCTTC	CASSVGQYYGYTF
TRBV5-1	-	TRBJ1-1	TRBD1	TGCGCCAGCCGTCCCGGGACAGGGGGGGCTGAAGCTTTCTTT	CASRPGTGGAEAFF
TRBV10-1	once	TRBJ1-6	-	TGCGCCAGCAGTCTCAACCGGGGCGCAAATTCACCCCTCCACTTT	CASSLNRGANSPLHF
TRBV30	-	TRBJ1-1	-	TGTGCCTGGACCAATGCCTTAAGAAACACTGAAGCTTTCTTT	CAWTNALRNTEAFF
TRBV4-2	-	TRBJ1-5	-	TGTGCCAGCAGCCGTTGGAGGGGCAATCAGCCCCAGCATTTT	CASSRWRGNQPQHF
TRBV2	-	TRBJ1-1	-	TGTGCCAGCAGCCTAACAGGGAGCACTGAAGCTTTCTTT	CASSLTGSTEAFF
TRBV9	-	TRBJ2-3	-	TGTGCCAGCAGCCTTCGAGGCAGCACAGATACGCAGTATTTT	CASSLRGSTDTQYF
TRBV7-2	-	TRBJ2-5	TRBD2	TGTGCCAGCAGCTTAGAGATGGCGGGGGGGCAAGAGACCCAGTACTTC	CASSLEMAGGQETQYF
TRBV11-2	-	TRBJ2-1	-	TGTGCCAGCAGCGTAACTAGTGGTGCCTACAATGAGCAGTTCTTC	CASSVTSGAYNEQFF